This passage covers 28 T cell receptor beta chains from one sample sequenced in a study of naive and memory T cell subsets. The beta constant-region primer was an equimolar mix of two oligonucleotides covering TRBC1 and TRBC2. The ligated cDNA underwent four PCR rounds using SP2 and nested alpha and beta constant-region primers. TCRdb used MiXCR to reprocess the UMI-ligation and nested PCR reads, holding one entry per CDR3 protein. The data contain some 83,000 distinct CDR3 sequences, about 10% of them singletons. The specimen sequenced was naive CD8+ T cells from blood. The receptors stem from a human donor in good health.

At least ten counts were recorded for this clonotype. V usage is TRBV6-1 and J usage is TRBJ2-1; D may be TRBD2 (5 bases). Looked up from germline, CDR1 is MNHNS and CDR2 is SASEGT. Deletions cut 7 bases from V and 5 bases from J, with 18 bases between. The CDR3 consists of 15 residues. The CDR3 spells CASNLEGMRNNEQFF. CDR3 nucleotides: TGTGCCAGCAATCTTGAGGGAATGAGGAACAATGAGCAGTTCTTC.

CDR3 sequence reads: CASSVASGRTDTQYF. The CDR3 DNA sequence: TGTGCCAGCAGCGTAGCCAGCGGGAGGACAGATACGCAGTATTTT. V and J are TRBV9 and TRBJ2-3; 9 bases are a match to TRBD2. The CDR3 is made up of 15 amino acids. V lost 0 bases and J lost 3; bases outside the gene matches: 2. Per the germline V gene, CDR1 is SGDLS and CDR2 is YYNGEE.

The table lists this clonotype with a few counts. V and J are TRBV7-6 and TRBJ2-1, with 9 bases that match TRBD1. The CDR3 sequence is 17 residues long. V lost 4 bases and J lost 9; bases outside the gene matches: 16. The germline gives CDR1 SGHVS, CDR2 FNYEAQ. CDR3 nucleotides: TGTGCCAGCAGCTCCCCGGGACAGGGACCACCGCAGGGTGAGCAGTTCTTC. It specifies CASSSPGQGPPQGEQFF.

The V call is TRBV6-1, the J call TRBJ1-4; TRBD1 matches at 9 bases. V gave up 1 base and J gave up 8 bases; unmatched junction bases: 14. The CDR3 consists of 18 residues. Germline V gene sequence: CDR1 MNHNS, CDR2 SASEGT. The CDR3, as DNA: TGTGCCAGCAGTGAAGAACGATTCCGGGACAGGGAGGACGAAAAACTGTTTTTT. Protein product: CASSEERFRDREDEKLFF.

This clonotype was detected many times. This chain links TRBV2 with TRBJ1-1; TRBD1 is a possible D gene (6 bases). The germline V gene has CDR1 SNHLY and CDR2 FYNNEI. The CDR3 spans 17 residues. Trimming shortened V by 2 bases and J by 0 bases, and 16 bases separated the two germline ends. The CDR3 here is CASSERQDSTLNTEAFF. CDR3 in DNA: TGTGCCAGCAGTGAACGACAGGACTCTACCTTGAACACTGAAGCTTTCTTT.

This clonotype was recorded many times. J is TRBJ2-1 and V is TRBV7-8; 7 bases match TRBD2. V shed 1 base and J 4 bases; nucleotides not matched to a gene: 7. CDR3 length: 16 amino acids. Germline V gives CDR1 SGHVS, CDR2 FQNEAQ. The CDR3 region is CASSLVGAGVYNEQFF. CDR3 in DNA: TGTGCCAGCAGCTTAGTCGGGGCGGGAGTATACAATGAGCAGTTCTTC.

This clonotype was detected a few times. This chain links TRBV4-3 with TRBJ1-1; D remains unclear. The CDR3 is 13 amino acids. V was trimmed by 2 bases and J by 5 bases, leaving 9 bases between them. Germline loops: CDR1 LGHNA, CDR2 YSLEER. The CDR3 loop is CASSQSSRTEAFF. The CDR3 DNA reads as TGCGCCAGCAGCCAATCTTCGAGGACTGAAGCTTTCTTT.

The V call is TRBV7-9, the J call TRBJ1-2, with no clear D. Trimming removed 5 bases from V and 0 bases from J, with 13 bases in between. The CDR3 has 15 amino acids. Germline lookup yields CDR1 SEHNR and CDR2 FQNEAQ (reference sequence). In DNA form, the CDR3 reads TGTGCCAGCAGCCGGCCAACCGGATCTAACTATGGCTACACCTTC. It translates to CASSRPTGSNYGYTF.

The CDR3 region has the DNA TGTGCCAGCAGTCTTCAAGTAGGTTCTGGGGCCAACGTCCTGACTTTC. Protein: CASSLQVGSGANVLTF. The rearrangement links TRBV28 to TRBJ2-6; D gene unclear. The V end was cut by 5 bases, the J end by 1 base, with 12 bases between. The germline V gene has CDR1 MDHEN and CDR2 SYDVKM. This CDR3 region has 16 residues. Drawing the rest from reference TRBV28 and TRBJ2-6, the complete variable domain is DVKVTQSSRYLVKRTGEKVFLECVQDMDHENMFWYRQDPGLGLRLIYFSYDVKMKEKGDIPEGYSVSREKKERFSLILESASTNQTSMYLCASSLQVGSGANVLTFGAGSRLTVL.

This clonotype has ten or more counts. The gene calls are TRBV7-2 and TRBJ2-7; D gene uncertain. This CDR3 spans 16 amino acids. Germline CDR1 SGHTA, CDR2 FQGNSA. Trimming stripped 1 base from V and 1 base from J, with 14 bases between. DNA for the CDR3: TGTGCCAGCAGCTTAGGGCCCGTCGACTCTTCCTACGAGCAGTACTTC. Translating it yields CASSLGPVDSSYEQYF.

The sample holds a few counts of this clonotype. In nucleotides, the CDR3 is TGTGCCAGCCAAAGCCCTGAAGCTTTCTTT. This gives the protein CASQSPEAFF. J is TRBJ1-1 and V is TRBV6-6, with D uncertain. The germline V and J ends were trimmed by 8 bases and 6 bases, with 7 bases remaining between them. Germline V gives CDR1 MNHNY, CDR2 SVGAGI (reference sequence). The CDR3 loop spans 10 amino acids.

This clonotype was seen ten or more times. The rearrangement links TRBV18 to TRBJ2-3; D possibly corresponds to TRBD1 (6 bases). V was trimmed by 2 bases and J by 2 bases, leaving 14 bases between them. The CDR3 contains 16 residues. Germline V gene lookup returns CDR1 KGHSH and CDR2 LQKENI. The CDR3 spells CASSPSQGTITDTQYF. CDR3 coding DNA: TGTGCCAGCTCACCAAGTCAGGGGACCATCACAGATACGCAGTATTTT. Supplemented by reference TRBV18 and TRBJ2-3, the full variable domain reads NAGVMQNPRHLVRRRGQEARLRCSPMKGHSHVYWYRQLPEEGLKFMVYLQKENIIDESGMPKERFSAEFPKEGPSILRIQQVVRGDSAAYFCASSPSQGTITDTQYFGPGTRLTVL.

CDR3 nucleotides: TGTGCCAGCAGTCCCATGAGGGGGACCCAGCCCCAGCATTTT. This encodes CASSPMRGTQPQHF. The V gene is TRBV6-5, the J gene TRBJ1-5, with a possible D match to TRBD1 (6 bases). Trimming took 5 bases from V and 7 from J, leaving 15 bases between them. The CDR3 has 14 amino acids. Germline CDR1 MNHEY, CDR2 SVGAGI.

This clonotype was seen many times. V and J are TRBV21-1 and TRBJ2-7; the table names TRBD1, a call not compared with the DNA. TRBV21-1 is a recognized pseudogene. The CDR3 sequence is 15 residues long. CDR3 residues: CASSRSTRGSGEQYF. CDR3 bases: TGTGCCAGCAGCAGATCGACAAGGGGGTCGGGCGAGCAGTACTTC.

V is TRBV5-1 and J is TRBJ2-1; 9 nucleotides align to TRBD1. In germline, CDR1 is SGHRS, CDR2 YFSETQ. Losses at the gene ends were 3 bases for V and 8 bases for J; bases not matched to a gene: 3. The CDR3 has 13 residues. The CDR3 DNA reads TGCGCCAGCAGCTCCGGACAGGGGTATGAGCAGTTCTTC. It translates to CASSSGQGYEQFF.

This clonotype was counted at least ten times. The V and J genes are TRBV6-1 and TRBJ2-1, with 7 bases that match TRBD2. With 10 bases clipped from V and 0 bases from J, the junction kept 6 bases outside the gene matches. The CDR3 is 14 residues long. From germline, CDR1 is MNHNS and CDR2 SASEGT. CDR3 bases: TGTGCCACATTACTAGCGAGCTCCTACAATGAGCAGTTCTTC. Its translation: CATLLASSYNEQFF.

Many counts were recorded for this clonotype. V is TRBV7-6 and J is TRBJ2-2; TRBD1 aligns across 9 bases. The CDR3 covers 17 residues. Trimming removed 0 bases from V and 7 bases from J; junction bases left unmatched: 9. Germline V gene data show CDR1 as SGHVS and CDR2 as FNYEAQ. The CDR3 reads CASSLARTGALIGELFF. The CDR3 region has the DNA TGTGCCAGCAGCTTAGCCCGGACAGGGGCATTAATCGGGGAGCTGTTTTTT.

The chain employs TRBV2 and TRBJ2-3; possible D gene TRBD2, 6 bases. V was trimmed by 8 bases and J by 4 bases, leaving 25 bases between them. The CDR3 contains 17 residues. CDR1 and CDR2 from the germline V gene are SNHLY and FYNNEI. As DNA, the CDR3 is TGTGCCAGCCTACCCGAAGTTCCGGGACTGGGGGCAGATACGCAGTATTTT. It translates to CASLPEVPGLGADTQYF.

This clonotype was found a few times. V usage is TRBV7-8 and J usage is TRBJ2-7, with D unclear. Between the trimmed V and J ends, which lost 4 bases and 0 bases, there was a span of 10 bases. The germline V gene has CDR1 SGHVS and CDR2 FQNEAQ. The CDR3 totals 14 residues. The DNA for the CDR3 is TGTGCCAGCAGCTCACGACAAGACTCCTACGAGCAGTACTTC. Its protein product is CASSSRQDSYEQYF.

This clonotype has ten or more counts. The chain couples TRBV11-2 to TRBJ2-5, with TRBD2 matching 10 bases. V lost 5 bases and J lost 1; bases outside the gene matches: 4. The CDR3 spans 15 residues. CDR1 and CDR2 from the germline V gene are SGHAT and FQNNGV. CDR3 DNA: TGTGCCAGCAGCCCTACTAGCGGGACCCAAGAGACCCAGTACTTC. Its translation: CASSPTSGTQETQYF.

The chain is built from TRBV4-1 and TRBJ2-7; D may be TRBD2 (6 bases). Germline CDR1 and CDR2: MGHRA and YSYEKL. V dropped 3 bases and J dropped 6 bases, with 15 bases sitting between them. CDR3 size: 14 residues. The CDR3 bases are TGCGCCAGCAGCCAGGGCAGTGGGACTTCCGAGCAGTACTTC. Amino acid sequence: CASSQGSGTSEQYF.

This clonotype was observed many times. This chain uses TRBV29-1 with TRBJ2-6, with 9 bases identical to TRBD1. Unmatched junction bases numbered 10, after V lost 0 bases and J lost 4 bases. The CDR3 extends over 18 amino acids. The germline CDR1 and CDR2 sequences are SQVTM and ANQGSEA. CDR3 sequence: CSVEENRGRDSGANVLTF. For the CDR3, the DNA is TGCAGCGTTGAAGAGAACAGGGGGCGCGATTCAGGGGCCAACGTCCTGACTTTC.

The chain joins TRBV5-1 to TRBJ1-1; 7 nucleotides agree with TRBD1. The V segment lost 0 bases and the J segment 1 base; nucleotides outside the gene matches: 6. Germline V gene data show CDR1 as SGHRS and CDR2 as YFSETQ. There are 16 residues in the CDR3. CDR3 nucleotide sequence: TGCGCCAGCAGCTTGGTTCCGGAGGGGGCGAACACTGAAGCTTTCTTT. The encoded protein is CASSLVPEGANTEAFF.

This clonotype was counted many times. This chain uses TRBV29-1 with TRBJ2-7; no firm D call. V was clipped by 2 bases and J by 1 base, with 15 bases between them. This CDR3 has 15 amino acids. Germline V gene data show CDR1 as SQVTM and CDR2 as ANQGSEA. CDR3 residues: CSVELGAVQSYEQYF. The CDR3 region has the DNA TGCAGCGTTGAATTAGGTGCGGTGCAGTCCTACGAGCAGTACTTC.

This clonotype occurred many times. V usage is TRBV28 and J usage is TRBJ2-1; D remains ambiguous. This CDR3 spans 12 amino acids. CDR1 and CDR2 from the germline V gene are MDHEN and SYDVKM. The germline V and J ends were trimmed by 2 bases and 6 bases, with 5 bases remaining between them. The CDR3 DNA reads TGTGCCAGCAGTTTAGGGGTCAATGAGCAGTTCTTC. Protein sequence: CASSLGVNEQFF.

This chain connects TRBV4-1 to TRBJ2-3; D might be TRBD2 (5 bases). Germline assignment: CDR1 MGHRA and CDR2 YSYEKL. The CDR3 spans 13 residues. V dropped 4 bases and J dropped 2 bases, with 7 bases sitting between them. The CDR3 nucleotides are TGCGCCAGCAGCCTCGGGGACACAGATACGCAGTATTTT. This encodes CASSLGDTDTQYF.

The rearrangement links TRBV9 to TRBJ2-7; the match to TRBD1 covers 11 bases. J gave up 7 bases and V 3 bases, and 12 bases lay outside the gene matches. This CDR3 spans 16 amino acids. In germline, CDR1 is SGDLS, CDR2 YYNGEE. The CDR3 region has the DNA TGTGCCAGCAGCGCGACCTTCGGACAGGGGGCGTTTGAGCAGTACTTC. Translation gives CASSATFGQGAFEQYF. Full variable domain (missing parts from reference TRBV9 and TRBJ2-7): DSGVTQTPKHLITATGQRVTLRCSPRSGDLSVYWYQQSLDQGLQFLIQYYNGEERAKGNILERFSAQQFPDLHSELNLSSLELGDSALYFCASSATFGQGAFEQYFGPGTRLTVT.

This clonotype was counted many times. The rearrangement links TRBV27 to TRBJ2-7; the match to TRBD1 covers 9 bases. After removal of 6 bases from V and 1 base from J, the junction contained 4 bases not matched to a gene. CDR1 and CDR2 (germline): MNHEY, SMNVEV (reference sequence). There are 14 residues in the CDR3. CDR3 amino acids: CASSLGQGSYEQYF. The CDR3 bases are TGTGCCAGCAGCCTCGGACAGGGGTCCTACGAGCAGTACTTC.